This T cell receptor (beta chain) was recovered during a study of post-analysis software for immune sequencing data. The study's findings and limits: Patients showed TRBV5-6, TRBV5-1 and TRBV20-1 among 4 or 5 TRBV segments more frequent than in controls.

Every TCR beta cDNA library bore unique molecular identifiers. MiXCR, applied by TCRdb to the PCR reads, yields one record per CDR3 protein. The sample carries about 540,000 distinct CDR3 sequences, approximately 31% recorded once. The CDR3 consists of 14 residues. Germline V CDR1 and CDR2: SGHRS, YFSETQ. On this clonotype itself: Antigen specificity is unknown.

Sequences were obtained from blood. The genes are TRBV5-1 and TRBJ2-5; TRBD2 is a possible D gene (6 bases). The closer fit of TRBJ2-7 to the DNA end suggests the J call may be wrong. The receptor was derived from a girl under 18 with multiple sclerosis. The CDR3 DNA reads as TGCGCCAGCAGCTTGGCGGTCGGGGGTGGCGAGCAGTACTTC. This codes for CASSLAVGGGEQYF.